The 10 T cell receptor beta chains in this list originate from one sample, sequenced in a study of shared clonotypes between healthy human individuals. Sequencing was performed with immunoSEQ multiplex PCR; in TCRdb, only in-frame clones are kept and a portion is missing. The sample yields millions of clones, 85% to 95% seen once. Sequenced material: naive CD4+ T cells sorted from blood. Subset defined: CD45RA+ positively selected. All receptors come from a man younger than 35 in good health.

This clone occurred once. The chain joins TRBV28 to TRBJ2-7, with D perhaps TRBD1 or TRBD2 (5 bases each). Trimming took off 6 bases at V and 6 bases at J, with 18 bases between the two ends. The CDR3 runs to 14 residues. Germline lookup yields CDR1 MDHEN and CDR2 SYDVKM. CDR3 nucleotide sequence: TGTGCCAGCAGAAAAACCGGGACGACCGGCGAGCAGTACTTC. Translating gives CASRKTGTTGEQYF.

The chain uses TRBV29-1 and TRBJ2-2, with a weak D call TRBD1 (5 bases). Between the trimmed V and J ends, which lost 3 bases and 5 bases, there was a span of 13 bases. The CDR3 has 14 residues. Germline CDR1 reads SQVTM; CDR2 reads ANQGSEA. CDR3 residues: CSVDSGLGTGELFF. CDR3 DNA sequence: TGCAGCGTTGACTCAGGGCTCGGGACCGGGGAGCTGTTTTTT.

The chain uses TRBV7-8 and TRBJ2-7; 7 nucleotides align to TRBD2. Germline CDR1 and CDR2: SGHVS and FQNEAQ. J was trimmed by 0 bases and V by 8 bases; bases with no gene match: 10. The CDR3 runs 15 residues. CDR3 residues: CASRLREGTSYEQYF. The CDR3 DNA reads as TGTGCCAGCCGTCTCAGGGAGGGAACCTCCTACGAGCAGTACTTC.

The V call is TRBV2, the J call TRBJ1-5; 8 bases fit TRBD1. The V gene's germline CDR1 is SNHLY and CDR2 FYNNEI. The CDR3 spans 15 residues. J was trimmed by 4 bases and V by 2 bases; bases with no gene match: 4. The CDR3 DNA reads as TGTGCCAGCAGTGAAAGTACAGGGGGGAATCAGCCCCAGCATTTT. It specifies CASSESTGGNQPQHF.

The CDR3 reads CASSLPDRGNYGYTF. In DNA, the CDR3 is TGTGCCAGCAGTTTACCGGACAGGGGAAACTATGGCTACACCTTC. This chain uses TRBV28 with TRBJ1-2; TRBD1 agrees at 9 bases. The CDR3 extends over 15 amino acids. CDR1 is MDHEN and CDR2 is SYDVKM in the germline V gene. After removal of 2 bases from V and 2 bases from J, the junction contained 3 bases not matched to a gene.

V usage is TRBV25-1 and J usage is TRBJ2-1, with a tentative D call TRBD2 (5 bases). The ends were cut back, 5 bases at V and 7 bases at J, with 15 bases in the middle. The CDR3 length is 14 residues. Germline V CDR1 and CDR2: MGHDK, SYGVNS. The CDR3 region has the DNA TGTGCCAGCAGTTCGGGCCCTGAGCGGAATGAGCAGTTCTTC. This encodes CASSSGPERNEQFF.

The chain recombines TRBV30 with TRBJ2-2, with unresolved D. The CDR3 is made up of 13 amino acids. Trimming removed 4 bases from V and 0 bases from J, with 6 bases in between. Germline-derived CDR1 and CDR2 are GTSNPN and SVGIG (reference sequence). The CDR3 DNA follows: TGTGCCTGGAATTTGCCGAACACCGGGGAGCTGTTTTTT. Encoded protein: CAWNLPNTGELFF.

The gene calls are TRBV15 and TRBJ2-5; weak D call: TRBD1 (6 bases). The CDR3 totals 18 residues. V shed 4 bases and J shed 2 bases, with 23 bases lying between them. CDR1 and CDR2 (germline): LNHNV, YYDKDF (reference sequence). The chain's CDR3 is CATSKGKSSDRTQETQYF. CDR3 nucleotide sequence: TGTGCCACCAGCAAAGGTAAGAGTTCGGACAGAACACAAGAGACCCAGTACTTC.

Of note for this clone: Its ends do not fully match the called genes, so a read error is possible. V usage is TRBV7-7 and J usage is TRBJ2-1; TRBD2 aligns across 9 bases. The CDR3 loop spans 17 amino acids. The germline V gene has CDR1 SSHAT and CDR2 FNYEAQ (reference sequence). This chain's CDR3 is CASSLGASGKSYNEQFF. In DNA form, the CDR3 reads TGTGCTAGCAGCTTAGGGGCTAGCGGGAAATCCTACAATGAGCAGTTCTTC.

The V gene is TRBV2, the J gene TRBJ1-2; 11 bases match TRBD1. The CDR3 extends over 14 amino acids. V lost 6 bases, J lost 4 bases, and 4 bases stayed unmatched. CDR1 and CDR2 from the germline V gene are SNHLY and FYNNEI. DNA of the CDR3: TGTGCCAGCAGGGAGGACAGGGGGCCCTATGGCTACACCTTC. This translates into CASREDRGPYGYTF.